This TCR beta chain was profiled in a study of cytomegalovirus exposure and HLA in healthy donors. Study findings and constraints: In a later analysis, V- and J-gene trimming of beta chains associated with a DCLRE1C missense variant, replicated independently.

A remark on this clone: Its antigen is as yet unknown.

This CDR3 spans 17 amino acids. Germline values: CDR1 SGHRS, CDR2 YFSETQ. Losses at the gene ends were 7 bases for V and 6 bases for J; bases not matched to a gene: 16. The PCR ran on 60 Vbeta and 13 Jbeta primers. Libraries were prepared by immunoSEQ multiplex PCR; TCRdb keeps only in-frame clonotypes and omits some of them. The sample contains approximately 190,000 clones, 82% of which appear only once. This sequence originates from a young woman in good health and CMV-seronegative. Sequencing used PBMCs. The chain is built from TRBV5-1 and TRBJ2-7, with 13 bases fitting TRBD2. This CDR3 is CASGRGLAGNSRVEQYF. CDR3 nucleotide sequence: TGCGCCAGCGGGAGGGGACTAGCGGGAAATTCTAGGGTCGAGCAGTACTTC.